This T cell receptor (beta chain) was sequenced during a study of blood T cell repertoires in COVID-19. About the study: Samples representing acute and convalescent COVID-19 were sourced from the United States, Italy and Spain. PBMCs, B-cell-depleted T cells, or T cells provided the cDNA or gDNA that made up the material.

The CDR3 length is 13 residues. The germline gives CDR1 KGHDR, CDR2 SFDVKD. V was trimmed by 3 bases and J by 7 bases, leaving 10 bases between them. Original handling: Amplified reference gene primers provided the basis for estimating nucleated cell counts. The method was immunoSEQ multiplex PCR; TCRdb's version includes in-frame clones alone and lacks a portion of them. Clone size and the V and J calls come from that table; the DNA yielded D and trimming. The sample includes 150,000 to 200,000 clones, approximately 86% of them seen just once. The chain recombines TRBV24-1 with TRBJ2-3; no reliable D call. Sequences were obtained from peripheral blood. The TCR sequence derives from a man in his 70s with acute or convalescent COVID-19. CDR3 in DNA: TGTGCCACCAGTGATCCACTCACTTATACGCAGTATTTT. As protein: CATSDPLTYTQYF.